Here is one T cell receptor beta chain with its context. Its specificity is unknown. The record originates from a study of OX40 agonist ivuxolimab in advanced cancers. Overall study context: Intravenous ivuxolimab was administered to patients every 2 weeks at 0.01 to 10 mg/kg. Study-wide points: Part of the nonresponder group also had normalized T-cell clonal expansion that was low.

Generated by immunoSEQ multiplex PCR, the TCRdb table keeps only in-frame clones and is missing some. The data hold about 69,000 clones, with about 85% observed a single time. Autoimmune disease history or systemic immunosuppression meant exclusion. Germline V gene lookup returns CDR1 SGHVS and CDR2 FQNEAQ. The CDR3 has 16 amino acids. V gave up 5 bases and J gave up 0 bases, with 16 bases separating them. This specimen consisted of CD4+ or CD8+ T cells sorted from blood, obtained in a trial of the OX40 agonist ivuxolimab. The sequence was obtained from an adult with an advanced solid tumor such as melanoma, head and neck, liver or kidney cancer. The chain employs TRBV7-8 and TRBJ1-1; D not resolved. The CDR3 reads CASSPEGWVMNTEAFF. For the CDR3, the DNA is TGTGCCAGCAGCCCCGAAGGATGGGTCATGAACACTGAAGCTTTCTTT.